This T cell receptor beta chain originates from a study of OX40 agonist ivuxolimab in advanced cancers. TCRdb's copy holds only in-frame clones and misses some; the assay was immunoSEQ multiplex PCR. The sample includes tens of thousands of clones, roughly 90% of them seen just once. CDR3 length equals 13 residues. Germline loops: CDR1 SEHNR, CDR2 FQNEAQ (reference sequence). This sequence originates from an adult with an advanced solid tumor such as melanoma, head and neck, liver or kidney cancer. This specimen was CD4+ or CD8+ T cells sorted from blood, taken in a trial of the OX40 agonist ivuxolimab. This sequence joins TRBV7-9 and TRBJ2-5; 9 bases line up with TRBD1. The closer fit of TRBJ2-7 to the DNA end suggests the J call may be wrong. CDR3 amino acids: CASSRTGAHEQYF. CDR3 sequence (DNA): TGTGCCAGCAGTCGGACAGGGGCGCACGAGCAGTACTTC.